This T cell receptor (beta chain) stems from a study of blood T cell repertoires in COVID-19. Study-level background: Spain, Italy and the United States supplied samples that represented acute and convalescent COVID-19. Sources were T cells, B-cell-depleted T cells, or PBMCs; the material itself was cDNA or gDNA.

TCRdb's table, derived via immunoSEQ multiplex PCR, lists solely in-frame clones and lacks some. The sample contains some 70,000 clones, about 91% of which appear only once. V trimming: 6 bases; J trimming: 10 bases; junction bases outside the gene matches: 15. This CDR3 has 15 amino acids. Germline V gene data show CDR1 as MNHEY and CDR2 as SVGEGT. Material for sequencing was peripheral blood. V is TRBV6-2 or TRBV6-3 and J is TRBJ1-3; 7 bases map to TRBD1. The clonotype comes from a woman in her sixties or seventies with acute or convalescent COVID-19. DNA of the CDR3: TGTGCCAGCAGCGAAGGGACAGCTCGGAAACAGACCATATATTTT. It codes for CASSEGTARKQTIYF.